This TCR beta chain was documented in a study of blood T cell repertoires in COVID-19. CDR1 SQVTM and CDR2 ANQGSEA come from the germline V gene. The CDR3 loop spans 13 amino acids. J gave up 4 bases and V 7 bases, and 4 bases lay outside the gene matches. Clones were sequenced by immunoSEQ multiplex PCR, and TCRdb holds only the in-frame ones, with some missing. The sample holds 100,000 to 150,000 clones; approximately 80% are singletons and the top ten take 12%. The sequencing sample was made of peripheral blood. V and J are TRBV29-1 and TRBJ1-2; 12 nucleotides line up with TRBD1. The sequence derives from a human donor in a cohort sampled during active COVID-19. The CDR3 spells CSAGQGATYGYTF. CDR3 sequence (DNA): TGCAGCGCGGGACAGGGGGCCACCTATGGCTACACCTTC.